The 12 T cell receptor beta chains in this list originate from one sample, sequenced in a study of beta chain features in type 1 diabetes. Expressed TCRB transcripts were sequenced after all isolated RNA was converted to cDNA. Method: immunoSEQ multiplex PCR; TCRdb's copy keeps in-frame clones and lacks some. The repertoire holds some 240,000 clones, around 9.9% seen once, with approximately 1.3% in the top ten. Specimen: central memory CD4+ T cells from blood. The source is a man in his late teens or twenties in good health.

V and J are TRBV11-2 and TRBJ2-7; 7 bases are a match to TRBD1. This CDR3 is 14 amino acids long. The J segment lost 1 base and the V segment lost 4 bases, leaving 4 bases of the junction unmatched. Germline V CDR1 and CDR2: SGHAT, FQNNGV. The CDR3 DNA follows: TGTGCCAGCAGCTCTAGACAGGGATCCTACGAGCAGTACTTC. Its translation is CASSSRQGSYEQYF.

This clone was observed a few times. V and J are TRBV5-1 and TRBJ2-7; 8 bases align to TRBD2. CDR1 is SGHRS, CDR2 YFSETQ, per germline. The CDR3 is 14 amino acids. J was trimmed by 6 bases and V by 0 bases; bases with no gene match: 5. CDR3 sequence reads: CASSLGAGALEQYF. DNA of the CDR3: TGCGCCAGCAGCTTGGGAGCGGGAGCTCTCGAGCAGTACTTC. The full variable domain, its missing parts supplied by reference TRBV5-1 and TRBJ2-7, is KAGVTQTPRYLIKTRGQQVTLSCSPISGHRSVSWYQQTPGQGLQFLFEYFSETQRNKGNFPGRFSGRQFSNSRSEMNVSTLELGDSALYLCASSLGAGALEQYFGPGTRLTVT.

This clone was observed a handful of times. J is TRBJ2-1 and V is TRBV10-3; a weak D match, TRBD2 (6 bases). Germline V gene lookup returns CDR1 ENHRY and CDR2 SYGVKD. The CDR3 extends over 12 amino acids. Trimming took off 2 bases at V and 15 bases at J, with 14 bases between the two ends. The CDR3 region is CAISETSGDSFF. The DNA of the CDR3 is TGTGCCATCAGTGAGACGTCGGGGGATTCGTTCTTC.

This chain uses TRBV6-1 with TRBJ2-1; weak D call: TRBD2 (5 bases). Germline loops: CDR1 MNHNS, CDR2 SASEGT. The CDR3 sequence is 16 residues long. Between the trimmed V and J ends, which lost 1 base and 6 bases, there was a span of 16 bases. The CDR3 protein is CASSEVRGVPSNEQFF. The DNA of the CDR3 is TGTGCCAGCAGTGAAGTTCGGGGTGTCCCCTCCAATGAGCAGTTCTTC.

The V gene is TRBV19, the J gene TRBJ1-5; perhaps TRBD1 as D (5 bases). The CDR3 consists of 13 residues. Germline V CDR1 and CDR2: LNHDA, SQIVND (reference sequence). Trimming took 4 bases from V and 3 from J, leaving 7 bases between them. Written as DNA, the CDR3 is TGTGCCAGTAGTACAGGGAACAATCAGCCCCAGCATTTT. Translating gives CASSTGNNQPQHF.

This clone was picked up a small number of times. The genes are TRBV11-3 and TRBJ2-5; possibly TRBD2 for D (6 bases). The CDR3 loop spans 14 amino acids. Trimming cost V 4 bases and J 1 base, with 10 bases left between them. Germline V gene data show CDR1 as SGHNT and CDR2 as YENEEA. The chain's CDR3 is CASSSSAGQETQYF. The CDR3 DNA reads TGTGCCAGCAGCTCTAGCGCGGGCCAAGAGACCCAGTACTTC.

This chain uses TRBV4-1 with TRBJ2-1; D remains ambiguous. The germline V and J ends were trimmed by 4 bases and 4 bases, with 29 bases remaining between them. Per the germline V gene, CDR1 is MGHRA and CDR2 is YSYEKL. The CDR3 runs to 20 residues. The CDR3 loop is CASSPSSTEASIVRYNEQFF. The CDR3 bases are TGCGCCAGCAGCCCCAGTTCCACCGAGGCGAGCATTGTCCGTTACAATGAGCAGTTCTTC.

V gene TRBV30 combines with J gene TRBJ2-3; D could derive from TRBD1 or TRBD2 (6 bases each). This CDR3 has 12 residues. The V end lost 1 base, the J end lost 8 bases, and 10 bases lay between the germline ends. Germline V gene lookup returns CDR1 GTSNPN and CDR2 SVGIG (reference sequence). This CDR3 reads CAWSGRGFTQYF. In DNA form, the CDR3 reads TGTGCCTGGAGTGGGAGGGGGTTTACGCAGTATTTT.

This clone was seen repeatedly, ten times or more. V is TRBV30 and J is TRBJ2-1; D is perhaps TRBD1 (5 bases). This CDR3 has 14 amino acids. Per germline, CDR1 GTSNPN and CDR2 SVGIG (reference sequence). V shed 5 bases and J shed 0 bases, with 11 bases lying between them. The CDR3 region is CAWGGALSYNEQFF. As DNA, the CDR3 is TGTGCCTGGGGTGGGGCACTCTCCTACAATGAGCAGTTCTTC.

This sequence joins TRBV13 and TRBJ2-7; D possibly corresponds to TRBD1 (8 bases). CDR1 is PRHDT and CDR2 is FYEKMQ in the germline V gene (reference sequence). This CDR3 contains 15 residues. V was shortened by 4 bases and J by 3 bases, with 16 bases between the two germline ends. In DNA, the CDR3 is TGTGCCAGCAGCTACTACAGGGGGGGACACTACGAGCAGTACTTC. It encodes CASSYYRGGHYEQYF.

The chain joins TRBV18 to TRBJ2-3; 7 positions agree with TRBD1. V lost 3 bases and J lost 0; bases outside the gene matches: 3. The CDR3 is 15 amino acids. Germline V gene sequence: CDR1 KGHSH, CDR2 LQKENI. CDR3 sequence reads: CASSPGQLSTDTQYF. The CDR3 DNA reads TGTGCCAGCTCACCGGGACAGCTAAGCACAGATACGCAGTATTTT.

The gene calls are TRBV30 and TRBJ1-5; TRBD1 matches 8 bases. Germline lookup yields CDR1 GTSNPN and CDR2 SVGIG (reference sequence). The V and J ends lost 3 bases and 4 bases, in that order; junction bases with no gene match: 8. This CDR3 is 15 amino acids long. This chain's CDR3 is CAWRRQGIGNQPQHF. The CDR3 DNA follows: TGTGCCTGGAGACGACAGGGGATCGGGAATCAGCCCCAGCATTTT.